The 23 T cell receptor beta chains below come from one sample, sequenced in a study of metastatic and nonmetastatic thyroid tumors. MiXCR was used by TCRdb to re-call the PCR reads. The repertoire holds around 15,000 clones, approximately 30% seen once, with approximately 9.9% in the top ten. Until they underwent thyroid surgery, no patient had received any treatment. What was sequenced was tumor tissue. The origin of the receptors is a male donor with papillary thyroid cancer or a benign thyroid nodule (not recorded which). Some clones in this sample may be carry-over from other donors' samples.

This clone was seen many times. The chain employs TRBV5-1 and TRBJ1-3; no definite D call. Germline CDR1 reads SGHRS; CDR2 reads YFSETQ. Trimming left V 2 bases short and J 4 bases short, with 16 bases between. The CDR3 consists of 16 residues. CDR3 DNA: TGCGCCAGCAGCTTTTTAGCAAACCTAGGCGGAAACACCATATATTTT. Its protein is CASSFLANLGGNTIYF.

The rearrangement uses TRBV5-1 and TRBJ2-6, with 12 bases identical to TRBD2. The trim removed 0 bases at V and 3 bases at J, leaving 4 bases unmatched. The CDR3 is 18 residues long. Germline loops: CDR1 SGHRS, CDR2 YFSETQ. The CDR3 protein is CASSLELAGGYGANVLTF. The CDR3 coding sequence is TGCGCCAGCAGCTTGGAACTAGCGGGAGGATATGGGGCCAACGTCCTGACTTTC.

This clone came up a few times. In DNA form, the CDR3 reads TGTGCCAGCAGTTACCAAAGGCAACCCGACCCGAACTATGGCTACACCTTC. It encodes CASSYQRQPDPNYGYTF. This rearrangement joins TRBV6-5 to TRBJ1-2; D is undetermined. The CDR3 totals 17 residues. Germline V gene data show CDR1 as MNHEY and CDR2 as SVGAGI. The V and J ends lost 2 bases and 2 bases respectively, with 18 bases between them.

This clone occurred many times. The chain is built from TRBV7-8 and TRBJ2-5, with 11 bases identical to TRBD2. V was clipped by 7 bases and J by 1 base; unmatched bases: 5. Germline V lookup: CDR1 SGHVS, CDR2 FQNEAQ. This CDR3 is built from 15 residues. The CDR3 DNA reads as TGTGCCAGCATCCAGGGGACTAGCGGCCAAGAGACCCAGTACTTC. Translation: CASIQGTSGQETQYF. Full variable domain (outside the CDR3, taken from reference TRBV7-8 and TRBJ2-5): GAGVSQSPRYKVAKRGQDVALRCDPISGHVSLFWYQQALGQGPEFLTYFQNEAQLDKSGLPSDRFFAERPEGSVSTLKIQRTQQEDSAVYLCASIQGTSGQETQYFGPGTRLLVL.

In its sample, this clone was seen many times. The J gene is TRBJ2-2, the V gene TRBV6-5; 8 bases are shared with TRBD2. With 0 bases clipped from V and 7 bases from J, the junction kept 1 base outside the gene matches. Germline assignment: CDR1 MNHEY and CDR2 SVGAGI. The CDR3 covers 14 residues. The CDR3 region is CASSYSSGSGELFF. The CDR3, as DNA: TGTGCCAGCAGTTACTCCAGCGGGAGCGGGGAGCTGTTTTTT.

J is TRBJ1-1 and V is TRBV3-1; D unclear. Trimming pared 8 bases from V and 6 bases from J, leaving 10 bases between. CDR3 length equals 11 residues. Per germline, CDR1 LGHDT and CDR2 YNNKEL (reference sequence). The CDR3 loop reads CASRRSSEAFF. CDR3 sequence (DNA): TGTGCCAGCCGGCGGTCTTCTGAAGCTTTCTTT.

This clone was picked up many times. The chain carries TRBV2 and TRBJ2-2, with 14 bases lining up with TRBD2. J was trimmed by 1 base and V by 7 bases; bases with no gene match: 8. Germline V gene lookup returns CDR1 SNHLY and CDR2 FYNNEI. This CDR3 is 18 amino acids long. The CDR3 DNA is TGTGCCAGCAATGCCCTGGGACTAGCGGGAGAGAACACCGGGGAGCTGTTTTTT. Translated: CASNALGLAGENTGELFF.

This chain joins TRBV15 and TRBJ2-7, with TRBD2 identical over 8 bases. Germline V gene lookup returns CDR1 LNHNV and CDR2 YYDKDF (reference sequence). Unmatched junction bases numbered 6, after V lost 5 bases and J lost 0 bases. This CDR3 comprises 15 residues. CDR3 protein: CATSRRGGASYEQYF. DNA for the CDR3: TGTGCCACCAGCCGTCGGGGGGGGGCCTCCTACGAGCAGTACTTC.

Regarding this clone: The junction does not match germline at one end; this may be a read error. V gene TRBV7-6 combines with J gene TRBJ2-2; weak D call: TRBD2 (5 bases). The CDR3 has 14 residues. CDR1 and CDR2 from the germline V gene are SGHVS and FNYEAQ. The CDR3 spells CASSLVGQFGELFF. CDR3 nucleotides: TGTGCCAGCAGCTTAGTGGGTCAGTTCGGGGAGCTTTTTTTT.

As concerns this clone: One end of the junction is discordant with germline, which a read error may explain. The chain joins TRBV6-6 to TRBJ2-1, with D perhaps matching TRBD2 (6 bases). CDR3 length: 14 residues. Germline V CDR1 and CDR2: MNHNY, SVGAGI (reference sequence). CDR3 sequence: CASSDSTEGSEQFF. CDR3 bases: TGTGCCAGCAGTGACTCGACGGAGGGATCCGAGCAGTTCTTC.

There are many counts of this clone. In nucleotides, the CDR3 is TGCAGCGTTGTAGGGGCGGCAGCAAAAGAGACCCAGTACTTC. It is translated as CSVVGAAAKETQYF. The chain has TRBV29-1 and TRBJ2-5; tentative D call: TRBD1 (5 bases). The CDR3 length is 14 residues. Trimming stripped 4 bases from V and 3 bases from J, with 15 bases between. Germline CDR1 and CDR2: SQVTM and ANQGSEA.

A remark on this clone: Other DNA sequences in the sample encode the same CDR3. The chain joins TRBV20-1 to TRBJ1-6; a possible D gene is TRBD1 (5 bases). This CDR3 region has 14 residues. The V end was cut by 6 bases, the J end by 7 bases, with 16 bases between. Germline CDR1 reads DFQATT; CDR2 reads SNEGSKA (reference sequence). The CDR3 loop is CSAAGDSLNSPLHF. In nucleotides, the CDR3 is TGCAGTGCCGCTGGTGACAGCCTAAATTCACCCCTCCACTTT.

The V gene is TRBV12-3 or TRBV12-4, the J gene TRBJ1-6, with D perhaps TRBD1 (6 bases). V gave up 4 bases and J gave up 10 bases, with 14 bases separating them. The CDR3 runs to 14 residues. The CDR3 here is CASSSQGLGSPLHF. Here the CDR3 DNA reads TGTGCCAGCAGTTCCCAGGGGCTGGGGTCACCCCTCCACTTT.

As to this clone: A junction boundary mismatches the germline segment, possibly from a read error. V and J are TRBV3-1 and TRBJ1-2; D is unclear. There are 17 residues in the CDR3. Germline CDR1 and CDR2: LGHDT and YNNKEL (reference sequence). CDR3 amino acids: CARSRTVGFWFVYGYTF. As DNA, the CDR3 is TGTGCCCGCAGCCGCACAGTTGGGTTTTGGTTCGTCTATGGCTACACCTTT.

In its sample, this clone ranks as medium-sized. The CDR3 bases are TGTGCCAGCAGCTTAGATCCGGGACGGACCTACAATGAGCAGTTCTTC. It specifies CASSLDPGRTYNEQFF. The chain links TRBV7-9 to TRBJ2-1; D assignment may be TRBD1 or TRBD2 (5 bases each). V lost 1 base and J 2 bases, leaving 12 bases between the germline ends. The germline CDR1 and CDR2 sequences are SEHNR and FQNEAQ (reference sequence). CDR3 size: 16 residues.

The CDR3 region is CASSSTSRTSGRSGANVLTF. In nucleotides, the CDR3 is TGTGCCAGCAGCTCGACTTCAAGGACTAGCGGGAGATCTGGGGCCAACGTCCTGACTTTC. The V call is TRBV7-1, the J call TRBJ2-6; TRBD2 aligns across 13 bases. TRBV7-1 is an open reading frame, and its role is uncertain. The CDR3 is made up of 20 amino acids. V shed 3 bases and J 1 base; nucleotides not matched to a gene: 9.

This chain joins TRBV6-1 and TRBJ1-2; D may be TRBD1 (6 bases). V shed 3 bases and J shed 5 bases, with 13 bases lying between them. Per the germline V gene, CDR1 is MNHNS and CDR2 is SASEGT. The CDR3 has 14 residues. The CDR3 spells CASSDGQGWYGYTF. The CDR3 region has the DNA TGTGCCAGCAGTGATGGGCAGGGGTGGTATGGCTACACCTTC.

A remark on this clone: Germline and junction disagree at one end, which may indicate a read error. This chain joins TRBV20-1 and TRBJ2-1; 11 nucleotides line up with TRBD2. The germline V gene encodes CDR1 DFQATT and CDR2 SNEGSKA (reference sequence). This CDR3 is built from 17 residues. The DNA for the CDR3 is TGCAGTTTTTCTCCCCTTAGCGGGAGGGGAACCTACGATGAGCAGTTCTTC. Translating gives CSFSPLSGRGTYDEQFF.

This clone was detected ten times or more. This specimen includes other DNA sequences encoding the same CDR3. This chain uses TRBV27 with TRBJ1-5, with D uncertain. Germline CDR1 reads MNHEY; CDR2 reads SMNVEV (reference sequence). Trimming took 0 bases from V and 9 from J, leaving 12 bases between them. The CDR3 runs to 14 residues. Written as DNA, the CDR3 is TGTGCCAGCAGTTTATCGGGAGGTACGCGGCCCCAGCATTTT. Protein sequence: CASSLSGGTRPQHF.

About this clone itself: One junction end disagrees with the germline gene, perhaps due to a read error. The chain recombines TRBV20-1 with TRBJ1-4, with no clear D. The CDR3 length is 14 residues. In germline, CDR1 is DFQATT, CDR2 SNEGSKA (reference sequence). CDR3 sequence: CIARGLGEREKLFF. The CDR3 coding sequence is TGCATTGCTAGAGGGCTCGGGGAACGCGAAAAACTGTTTTTT.

This clone was counted at least ten times. Here the CDR3 reads CATSRDRGGETQYF. The CDR3 DNA sequence: TGTGCCACCAGCAGAGATCGGGGCGGGGAGACCCAGTACTTC. This chain uses TRBV15 with TRBJ2-5; D is possibly TRBD1 or TRBD2 (5 bases each). V was clipped by 0 bases and J by 5 bases, with 10 bases between them. Per the germline V gene, CDR1 is LNHNV and CDR2 is YYDKDF (reference sequence). The CDR3 is 14 residues long.

This clone was seen a few times. One end of the junction varies from germline; a read error may be responsible. This rearrangement joins TRBV6-5 to TRBJ2-7; D gene unclear. This CDR3 contains 11 residues. Germline CDR1 and CDR2: MNHEY and SVGAGI. This chain's CDR3 is CASSYSHEQYF. For the CDR3, the DNA is TGTGCCAGCAGTTACTCCCACGAGCAGTACTTC.

V usage is TRBV2 and J usage is TRBJ2-7; D remains unclear. Germline V gene sequence: CDR1 SNHLY, CDR2 FYNNEI. This CDR3 region has 12 residues. The CDR3 region is CASSELSYEQYV. The CDR3 DNA reads TGTGCAAGCAGTGAGTTGAGCTACGAGCAGTACGTC.